The 2 T cell receptor beta chains reported below all come from one sample, sequenced in a study of neurological immune-mediated disorders (dated by TCRdb to between 2018 and 2020). Libraries were built with 5' RACE. Sequencing was performed on an Illumina HiSeq 2500. TCRdb reran the public reads through fastp at Q25 and MiXCR, keeping productive beta chains. Every entry covers one CDR3 protein and lists the most common genes and DNA from its rows. Across this sample there are roughly 20,000 distinct CDR3 sequences, with approximately 15% seen only once. Of the sample, 6.5% to 9% falls within the top ten clones. The sample consisted of CD4+ T cells from blood. Receptor source: a woman aged 55-70 years with HTLV-1-associated myelopathy (HAM/TSP).

The chain joins TRBV28 to TRBJ2-7, with TRBD1 as a possible D gene (6 bases). The CDR3 is 14 residues long. V was shortened by 7 bases and J by 1 base, with 14 bases between the two germline ends. Germline V gene lookup returns CDR1 MDHEN and CDR2 SYDVKM. CDR3 nucleotide sequence: TGTGCCAGCATTCTGGACAGACTTTCCTACGAGCAGTACTTC. This sequence encodes CASILDRLSYEQYF.

This chain links TRBV20-1 with TRBJ1-2; D gene uncertain. Germline-derived CDR1 and CDR2 are DFQATT and SNEGSKA (reference sequence). CDR3 size: 11 residues. V lost 5 bases, J lost 11 bases, and 15 bases lay in between. The CDR3 loop reads CSAVSSYRYTF. The CDR3 coding sequence is TGCAGTGCTGTATCTAGCTATAGATACACCTTC.